This record covers a single T cell receptor (beta chain). Its antigen remains unknown. Clones were sequenced by immunoSEQ multiplex PCR, and TCRdb holds only the in-frame ones, with some missing. The sample lists about 660 clones; about four fifths were seen once. This entry belongs to a study of somatic mutations in cytotoxic T cells in rheumatoid arthritis. Study-level results: Adjustment for multiple comparisons was not applied to the slight TRBV07 underrepresentation observed in rheumatoid arthritis patients. More than 20% of CD8+ cells belonged to the largest clone in about an eighth of the 65 patients.

The CDR3 length is 15 residues. Between the trimmed V and J ends, which lost 0 bases and 6 bases, there was a span of 11 bases. CDR1 and CDR2 from the germline V gene are MNHEY and SVGAGI. This TCR derives from an adult with rheumatoid arthritis. This rearrangement joins TRBV6-5 to TRBJ2-2; TRBD1 or TRBD2 may be the D gene (5 bases each). The sample was CD8+ T cells sorted from blood. The DNA for the CDR3 is TGTGCCAGCAGTTACTCCGGGGCCGGATCCGGGGAGCTGTTTTTT. Protein product: CASSYSGAGSGELFF.